One T cell receptor (beta chain) is described in this entry. Its antigen target is currently unknown. Qualities for individual bases were not recorded, and no much larger clone is one base off. The cohort comprised around 700 healthy bone marrow donors. At the time of sampling, all cohort members were nominally healthy, though unrecorded immune exposures were likely present. The donor was CMV seronegative and was included in the group of around 320 seronegative cohort members. A peripheral blood sample was collected from each donor, and TCR beta sequencing was performed on peripheral blood mononuclear cells. Genomic DNA extraction from the blood cell samples was performed with the Qiagen DNeasy Blood Extraction Kit. CDR1 and CDR2 are read off the germline V gene (reference sequence) as SEHNR and FQNEAQ. From its cysteine to its phenylalanine, the CDR3 spans 18 amino acids. Of the read, only the CDR3 DNA is kept; its 54 bases are in frame from base 1. Trimming accounts for 4 bases at V and 9 bases at J, while the number of junction bases matched to no gene is 14.

Receptor amplification or capture employed the immunoSEQ multiplex PCR assay. The multiplex PCR relied on a mix of 60 forward primers for TCR Vbeta segments and 13 reverse primers for TCR Jbeta segments. A multiplex PCR assay on genomic DNA amplified the CDR3 region of rearranged TCR beta genes. Amplified TCR beta libraries were sequenced as 87-base-pair reads on the Illumina HiSeq System. Turning to the authors' computational methods: Across the roughly 670 repertoires, a later analysis counted tens of millions of unique TCR beta chains, around 11 million of which were shared by at least two donors. Raw reads were error-corrected and collapsed into unique sequences by a nearest-neighbor algorithm in which closely related sequences were merged to remove PCR and sequencing errors. V, D and J gene segments were assigned by aligning CDR3 sequences to IMGT reference sequences. Each retained sequence needed at least a six-nucleotide match to both a V gene segment and a J gene segment. Rearrangements were called productive when the CDR3 lacked stop codons and stayed in frame with V and J; all others were non-productive. CDR3 was defined by IMGT convention, running from the second conserved V-encoded cysteine to the conserved J-encoded phenylalanine. The earlier analysis of 587 of the donors excluded sequences that lacked an unambiguous match to a single V gene segment. An earlier analysis of around 600 of the donors classified V segments as functional when productive rearrangements were above 56.7% and as segregating when the standard deviation between donors was above 5%. A statistical classification framework was built for diagnosing cytomegalovirus status from the catalog of TCR beta chain sequences. In a later analysis, TCR nucleotide sequences were compared against IMGT/GENE-DB human TR gene sequences so that V and J genes could be assigned. Using the TCRdist pipeline, a later analysis assigned CDR3 sequences along with most-parsimonious VDJ recombination scenarios. In a later analysis, each TCR beta chain was defined by its CDR3 amino acid sequence together with its V-gene family, and reads lacking a unique V-gene family were excluded. To address suspected cross-contamination and a sequencing artifact, a later analysis removed a few hundred highly shared, low-generation-probability nucleotide sequences. In a later analysis, a clonal expansion index for each public chain was calculated from normalized within-repertoire ranks of inferred template counts. Generation probabilities in a later analysis came from a VDJ recombination model fitted to out-of-frame rearrangements, and those results were checked against IGoR. In a later analysis, hypergeometric tests were used to score TCR-TCR, TCR-HLA and TCR-CMV co-occurrence, with a repertoire-size bias correction applied to TCR pairs. To estimate false discovery rates, a later analysis permuted the HLA or CMV assignments 20 times. A later analysis grouped co-occurring TCRs with DBSCAN, adding TCRdist sequence similarity when clustering within HLA-allele-positive subsets. For co-occurrence clustering, repertoires with fewer than 30,000 or more than 120,000 public chains were excluded, along with 4 to 6 repertoires with anomalous nucleotide sharing. The immuneACCESS repertoire file appears here via TCRdb, limited to in-frame rearrangements. These files lack a portion of the clones; in checked studies, under half of the deficit traces to unresolved V genes, and the cause of the others is not known. That table gives V, J and clone size, and the DNA gave D and trimming. Recorded for this sample are about 200,000 clones; over 60% of them occurred a single time. The ten largest account for 1.5% to 2% of the sample.

This record belongs to a study of cytomegalovirus exposure and HLA in healthy donors (dated by TCRdb to 2017 to 2019). Study-wide context: An earlier analysis of some 500 of the donors reported 250 to 300 Gb of sequence data and about 100 million unique TCR beta sequences from about 200 million T cells. Because of strong linkage in the cohort, roughly 5 DR-DQ haplotypes were treated as single units for association and clustering. Donor age, sex, ethnicity and CMV serostatus were compiled alongside the repertoire data. The study was designed to test whether signatures of past pathogen exposure could be identified by cataloging public T cell receptors. Among the roughly 400 genotyped donors, around 81% belonged to the genetic ancestry cluster associated with self-reported Caucasian donors. The study used immunosequencing to profile the T cell repertoires of more than 650 subjects and linked those repertoires to cytomegalovirus serostatus. The later analysis used no new phenotypic data to find candidate immune exposures, relying instead on TCR beta sequences and their occurrence across donors. All discovery cohort repertoires had been generated on a single sequencing platform. Around 300 gigabases of sequencing data and approximately 85 million unique TCR sequences were included in an early release covering about 700 HLA-typed donors. The number of typed donors differed by locus: about 620-640 for A, B, C, DRB1 and DQB1; 522 for DQA1; over 600 for DPA1; and around 490 for DPB1. An earlier analysis of 587 of the donors used high-throughput TCR beta sequencing to judge whether each TCR beta V gene segment behaved as functional or pseudogenic. To study patterns of TCR occurrence, a later analysis re-analyzed previously published TCR beta repertoires from under 750 donors and added high-resolution HLA genotyping. A later genetic analysis used genome-wide SNP genotypes for about three fifths of the 666 donors, treating that subset as a discovery cohort. Both class I and class II loci were covered by HLA typing, at four-digit resolution. Besides the first cohort of under 700 subjects, a separate validation cohort made up of over 100 different subjects was used. Across around 400 genotyped donors of the cohort, an average of 235,054 unique TCR beta nucleotide sequences per donor were sequenced, and approximately 17% of those sequences were non-productive. The study combined high-throughput TCR immunosequencing, statistical association of individual TCRs with disease status, and machine learning to predict cytomegalovirus infection status. Findings and caveats that apply to the study as a whole: HLA typing was unavailable for some donors at each locus, so association tests used only the typed subset. Only TCR beta chains were sequenced in this cohort, and the absence of alpha or paired-chain data limited detectable features. According to the authors, the approach could potentially be generalized to other disease states and immunological phenotypes. In an earlier analysis of 587 of the donors, most TCR beta V segments appeared in productive rearrangements about 87% or about 30% of the time, broadly matching IMGT annotations. A group of highly shared sequence variants was considered likely to be a technical artifact of the sequencing pipeline. About 17 rarely observed V segments, including chromosome 9 orphons, were excluded from the earlier analysis of approximately 500 of the donors because counts were too low. Specific HLA alleles were associated with 15,000 to 20,000 TCR beta sequences at a false discovery rate of 0.05 in a later analysis. A later analysis found that TCR association rates varied across HLA loci, with DRB1 alleles showing the most associated TCRs and HLA-C alleles the fewest. The classifier was reported to diagnose cytomegalovirus status with high specificity and sensitivity in both the original and validation cohorts. Immune exposure information for the cohort was limited to CMV serostatus. The 87-base-pair reads could not distinguish some IMGT-functional V segments, including TRBV6-2 and TRBV6-3, so those segments were excluded. A later genetic analysis associated a missense DCLRE1C variant with V-gene and J-gene trimming of TCR beta chains, and an independent cohort replicated the association. In a later analysis, most CMV-associated TCR beta chains were found to appear HLA-restricted, with HLA associations seemingly driven largely by CMV exposure. In vitro tests confirmed that three of the cytomegalovirus-associated TCR beta chains recognize cytomegalovirus antigens. The study gave a list of about 160 TCR beta chains associated with cytomegalovirus. A further reported finding was that TCR beta sequences accurately predicted the HLA-A and HLA-B alleles for most subjects in the first cohort. The presence/absence analyses assumed that sequencing depth was roughly uniform across donors, and that assumption may not be true. According to a later analysis, parvovirus B19, influenza, CMV and Epstein-Barr virus appeared linked to several top co-occurrence clusters. When HLA alleles, especially DR and DQ, strongly co-occurred, TCR associations were difficult to assign to individual alleles. In a later analysis, HLA-associated TCR beta chains showed more clonal expansion and lower generation probabilities than non-associated chains that were equally common. Correlated functional status among segregating V segments might be attributable to linkage disequilibrium, but an unknown experimental factor could not be ruled out. Most TCR sequences were seen in very few donors, while some public TCRs were found in many individuals. In a later genetic analysis, fewer N-insertions in productive TCRs were reported among donors in an Asian-associated ancestry cluster than the roughly 700-donor mean.

The chain is assembled from TRBV7-9 and TRBJ2-1, and TRBD2 matches 14 of the central bases. The sample comprised PBMCs. The receptor's source is a male donor in good health and CMV-seronegative. The DNA reads TGTGCCAGCAGCTCTGGACTAGCGGGAGGCCCCCTAATTGGTGAGCAGTTCTTC. It encodes CASSSGLAGGPLIGEQFF.